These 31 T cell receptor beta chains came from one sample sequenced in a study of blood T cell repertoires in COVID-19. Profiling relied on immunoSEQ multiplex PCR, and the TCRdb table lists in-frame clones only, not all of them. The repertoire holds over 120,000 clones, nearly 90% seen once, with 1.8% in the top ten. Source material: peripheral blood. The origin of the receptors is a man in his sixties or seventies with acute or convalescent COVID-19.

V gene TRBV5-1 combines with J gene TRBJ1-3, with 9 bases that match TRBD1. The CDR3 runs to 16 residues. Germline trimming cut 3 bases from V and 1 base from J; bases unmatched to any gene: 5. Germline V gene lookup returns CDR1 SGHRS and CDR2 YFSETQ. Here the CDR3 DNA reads TGCGCCAGCAGCTGGGGACAGGGAAAATCTGGAAACACCATATATTTT. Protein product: CASSWGQGKSGNTIYF.

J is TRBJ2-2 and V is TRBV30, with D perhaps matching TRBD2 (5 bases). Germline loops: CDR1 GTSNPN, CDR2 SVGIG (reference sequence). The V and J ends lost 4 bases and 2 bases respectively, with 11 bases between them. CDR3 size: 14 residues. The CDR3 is CAWNSDLNTGELFF. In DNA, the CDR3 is TGTGCCTGGAATTCGGACTTAAACACCGGGGAGCTGTTTTTT.

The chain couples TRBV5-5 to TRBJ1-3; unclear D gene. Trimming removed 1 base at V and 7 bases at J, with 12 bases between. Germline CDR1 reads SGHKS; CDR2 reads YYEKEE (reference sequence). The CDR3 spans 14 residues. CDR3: CASSLSPNGNTIYF. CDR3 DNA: TGTGCCAGCAGCTTGTCCCCCAACGGGAACACCATATATTTT.

The CDR3 nucleotides are TGTGCCAGCAGCTTGTTGAGTTCAGGGTCGTGGGGCTACACCTTC. Protein product: CASSLLSSGSWGYTF. The V gene is TRBV11-2, the J gene TRBJ1-2; D might be TRBD1 (5 bases). Trimming took 3 bases from V and 8 from J, leaving 19 bases between them. The germline CDR1 and CDR2 sequences are SGHAT and FQNNGV. CDR3 length: 15 amino acids.

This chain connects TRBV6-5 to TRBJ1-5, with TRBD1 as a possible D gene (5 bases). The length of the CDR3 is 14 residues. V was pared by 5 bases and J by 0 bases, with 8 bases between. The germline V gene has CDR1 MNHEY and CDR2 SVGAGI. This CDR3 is CASSPGGSNQPQHF. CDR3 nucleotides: TGTGCCAGCAGTCCGGGGGGTAGCAATCAGCCCCAGCATTTT.

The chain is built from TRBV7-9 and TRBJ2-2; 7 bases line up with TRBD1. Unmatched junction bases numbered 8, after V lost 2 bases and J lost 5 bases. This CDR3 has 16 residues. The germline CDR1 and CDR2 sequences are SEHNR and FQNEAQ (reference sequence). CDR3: CASSLLAPTGTGELFF. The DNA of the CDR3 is TGTGCCAGCAGCTTACTTGCACCGACAGGGACCGGGGAGCTGTTTTTT. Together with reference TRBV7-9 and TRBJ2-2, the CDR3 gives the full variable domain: DTGVSQNPRHKITKRGQNVTFRCDPISEHNRLYWYRQTLGQGPEFLTYFQNEAQLEKSRLLSDRFSAERPKGSFSTLEIQRTEQGDSAMYLCASSLLAPTGTGELFFGEGSRLTVL.

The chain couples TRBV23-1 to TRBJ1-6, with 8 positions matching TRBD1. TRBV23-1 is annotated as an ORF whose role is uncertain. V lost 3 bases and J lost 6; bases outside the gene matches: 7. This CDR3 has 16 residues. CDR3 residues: CASSHIGQGRNSPLHF. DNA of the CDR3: TGCGCCAGCAGTCATATAGGACAGGGCCGTAATTCACCCCTCCACTTT.

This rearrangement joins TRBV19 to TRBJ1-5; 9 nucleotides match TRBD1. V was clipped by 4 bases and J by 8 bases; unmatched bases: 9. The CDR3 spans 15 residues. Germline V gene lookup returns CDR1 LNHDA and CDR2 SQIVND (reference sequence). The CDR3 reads CASSRPGQGGEPQHF. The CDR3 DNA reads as TGTGCCAGTAGTAGGCCGGGACAGGGTGGAGAGCCCCAGCATTTT.

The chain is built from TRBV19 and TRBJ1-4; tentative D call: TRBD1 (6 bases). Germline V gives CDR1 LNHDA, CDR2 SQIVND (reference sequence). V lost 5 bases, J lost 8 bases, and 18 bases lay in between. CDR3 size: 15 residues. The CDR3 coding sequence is TGTGCCAGTAGTCTTACAGGGAACGGAAGAGAAAAACTGTTTTTT. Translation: CASSLTGNGREKLFF.

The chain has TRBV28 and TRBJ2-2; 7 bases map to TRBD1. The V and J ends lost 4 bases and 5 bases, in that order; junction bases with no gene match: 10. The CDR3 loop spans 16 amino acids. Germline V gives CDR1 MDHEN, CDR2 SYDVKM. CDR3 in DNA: TGTGCCAGCAGTTCCTCGACAGGGTTAAGGACCGGGGAGCTGTTTTTT. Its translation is CASSSSTGLRTGELFF.

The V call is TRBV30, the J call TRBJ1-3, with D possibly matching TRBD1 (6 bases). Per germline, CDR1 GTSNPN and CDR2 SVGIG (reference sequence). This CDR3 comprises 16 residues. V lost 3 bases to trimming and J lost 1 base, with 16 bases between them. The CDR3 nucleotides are TGTGCCTGGAGCGCAGGGGATACCGATTCTGGAAACACCATATATTTT. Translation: CAWSAGDTDSGNTIYF. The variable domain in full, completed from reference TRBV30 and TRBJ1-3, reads SQTIHQWPATLVQPVGSPLSLECTVEGTSNPNLYWYRQAAGRGLQLLFYSVGIGQISSEVPQNLSASRPQDRQFILSSKKLLLSDSGFYLCAWSAGDTDSGNTIYFGEGSWLTVV.

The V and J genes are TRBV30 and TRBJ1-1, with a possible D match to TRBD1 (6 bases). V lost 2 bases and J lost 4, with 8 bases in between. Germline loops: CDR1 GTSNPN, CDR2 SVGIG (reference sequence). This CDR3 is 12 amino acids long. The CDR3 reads CAWSRGGTEAFF. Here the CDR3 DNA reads TGTGCCTGGAGTAGGGGGGGCACTGAAGCTTTCTTT.

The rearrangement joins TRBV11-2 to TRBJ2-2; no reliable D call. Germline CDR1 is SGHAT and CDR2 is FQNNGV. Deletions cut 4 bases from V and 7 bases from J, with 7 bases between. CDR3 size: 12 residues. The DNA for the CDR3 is TGTGCCAGCAGCTCCCGCGGCGGGGAGCTGTTTTTT. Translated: CASSSRGGELFF.

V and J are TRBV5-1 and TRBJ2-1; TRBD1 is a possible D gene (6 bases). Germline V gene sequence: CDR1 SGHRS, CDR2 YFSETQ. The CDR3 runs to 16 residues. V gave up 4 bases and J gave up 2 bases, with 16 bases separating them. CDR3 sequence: CASSKWTVATYNEQFF. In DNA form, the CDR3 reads TGCGCCAGCAGCAAGTGGACAGTCGCTACCTACAATGAGCAGTTCTTC.

In nucleotides, the CDR3 is TGTGCCAGCAGCCAAGGGGGCGGGAGAAGCACCGGGGAGCTGTTTTTT. This gives the protein CASSQGGGRSTGELFF. The V and J genes are TRBV3-1 (or the pseudogene TRBV3-2) and TRBJ2-2; TRBD2 aligns across 7 bases. V gave up 1 base and J gave up 4 bases; unmatched junction bases: 6. Germline values: CDR1 LGHDT, CDR2 YNNKEL (reference sequence). The CDR3 covers 16 residues.

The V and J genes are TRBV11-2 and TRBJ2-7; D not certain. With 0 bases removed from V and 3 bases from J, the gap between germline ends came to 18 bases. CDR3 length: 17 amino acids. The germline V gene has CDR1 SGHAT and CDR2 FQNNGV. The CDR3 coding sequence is TGTGCCAGCAGCTTAGATGAAGGTCGGAGCACCTACTACGAGCAGTACTTC. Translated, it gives CASSLDEGRSTYYEQYF.

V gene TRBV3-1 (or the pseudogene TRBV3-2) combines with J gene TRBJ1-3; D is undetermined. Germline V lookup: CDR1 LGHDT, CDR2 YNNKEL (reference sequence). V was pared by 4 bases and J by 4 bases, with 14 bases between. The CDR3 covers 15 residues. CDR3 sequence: CASSPISGVGNTIYF. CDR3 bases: TGTGCCAGCAGCCCAATATCGGGAGTCGGAAACACCATATATTTT.

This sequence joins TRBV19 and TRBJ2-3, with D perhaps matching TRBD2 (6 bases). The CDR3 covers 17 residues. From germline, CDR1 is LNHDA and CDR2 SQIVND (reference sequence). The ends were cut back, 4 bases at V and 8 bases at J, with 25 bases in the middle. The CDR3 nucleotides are TGTGCCAGTAGTAACAGGCGGCGGGACGGGATCGAAGCTACGCAGTATTTT. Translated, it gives CASSNRRRDGIEATQYF. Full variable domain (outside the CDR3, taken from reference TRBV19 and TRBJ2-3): DGGITQSPKYLFRKEGQNVTLSCEQNLNHDAMYWYRQDPGQGLRLIYYSQIVNDFQKGDIAEGYSVSREKKESFPLTVTSAQKNPTAFYLCASSNRRRDGIEATQYFGPGTRLTVL.

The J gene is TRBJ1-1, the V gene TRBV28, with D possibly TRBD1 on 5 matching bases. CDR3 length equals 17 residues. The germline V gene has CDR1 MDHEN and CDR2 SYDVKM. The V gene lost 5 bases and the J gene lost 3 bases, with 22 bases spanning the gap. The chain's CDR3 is CASSPTDFRARHTEAFF. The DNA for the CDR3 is TGTGCCAGCAGTCCGACAGACTTCAGGGCGCGACACACTGAAGCTTTCTTT.

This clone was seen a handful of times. The CDR3 DNA is TGTGCCAGCAGCCCCCCGCGACAGGGGAACAATGAGCAGTTCTTC. Protein product: CASSPPRQGNNEQFF. The chain recombines TRBV7-2 with TRBJ2-1, with 8 bases that match TRBD1. Germline V gene lookup returns CDR1 SGHTA and CDR2 FQGNSA. The CDR3 contains 15 residues. V gave up 5 bases and J gave up 5 bases; unmatched junction bases: 8. Full variable domain (missing parts from reference TRBV7-2 and TRBJ2-1): GAGVSQSPSNKVTEKGKDVELRCDPISGHTALYWYRQSLGQGLEFLIYFQGNSAPDKSGLPSDRFSAERTGGSVSTLTIQRTQQEDSAVYLCASSPPRQGNNEQFFGPGTRLTVL.

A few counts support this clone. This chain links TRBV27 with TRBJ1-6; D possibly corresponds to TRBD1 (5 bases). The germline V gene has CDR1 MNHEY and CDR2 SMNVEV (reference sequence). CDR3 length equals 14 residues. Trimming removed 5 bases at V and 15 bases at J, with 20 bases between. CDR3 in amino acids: CASSPIASTVFLHF. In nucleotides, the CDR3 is TGTGCCAGCAGTCCCATCGCCTCGACAGTCTTCCTCCACTTT.

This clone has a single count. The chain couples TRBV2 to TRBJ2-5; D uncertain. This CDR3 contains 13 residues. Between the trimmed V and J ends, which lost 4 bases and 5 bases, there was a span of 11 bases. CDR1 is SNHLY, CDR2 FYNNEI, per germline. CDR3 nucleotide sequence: TGTGCCAGCAGTGGGAGAGAGGCCGAGACCCAGTACTTC. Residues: CASSGREAETQYF.

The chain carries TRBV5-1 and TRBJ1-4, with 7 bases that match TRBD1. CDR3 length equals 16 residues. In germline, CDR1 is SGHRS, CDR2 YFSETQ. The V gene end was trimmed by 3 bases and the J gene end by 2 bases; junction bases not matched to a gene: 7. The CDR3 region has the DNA TGCGCCAGCAGCTCCGCCGACAGGGCCACTAATGAAAAACTGTTTTTT. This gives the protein CASSSADRATNEKLFF. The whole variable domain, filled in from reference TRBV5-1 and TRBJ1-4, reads KAGVTQTPRYLIKTRGQQVTLSCSPISGHRSVSWYQQTPGQGLQFLFEYFSETQRNKGNFPGRFSGRQFSNSRSEMNVSTLELGDSALYLCASSSADRATNEKLFFGSGTQLSVL.

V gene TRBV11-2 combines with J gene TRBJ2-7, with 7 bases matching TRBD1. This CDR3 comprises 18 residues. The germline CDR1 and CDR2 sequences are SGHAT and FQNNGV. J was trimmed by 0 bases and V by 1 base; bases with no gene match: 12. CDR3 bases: TGTGCCAGCAGCTTAGGGAAGGGACAGAGGGGAGCCTCCTACGAGCAGTACTTC. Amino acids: CASSLGKGQRGASYEQYF.

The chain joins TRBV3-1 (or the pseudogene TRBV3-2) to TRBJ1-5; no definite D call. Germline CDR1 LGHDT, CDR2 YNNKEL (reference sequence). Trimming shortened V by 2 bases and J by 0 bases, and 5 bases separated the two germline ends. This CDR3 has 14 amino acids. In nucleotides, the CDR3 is TGTGCCAGCAGCCAATCCGGTAGCAATCAGCCCCAGCATTTT. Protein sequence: CASSQSGSNQPQHF.

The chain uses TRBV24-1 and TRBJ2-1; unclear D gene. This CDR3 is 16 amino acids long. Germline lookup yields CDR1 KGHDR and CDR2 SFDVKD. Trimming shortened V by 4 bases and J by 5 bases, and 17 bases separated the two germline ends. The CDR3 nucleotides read TGTGCCACCAGTGACCCGAACTACCCCCCCCACAATGAGCAGTTCTTC. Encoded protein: CATSDPNYPPHNEQFF.

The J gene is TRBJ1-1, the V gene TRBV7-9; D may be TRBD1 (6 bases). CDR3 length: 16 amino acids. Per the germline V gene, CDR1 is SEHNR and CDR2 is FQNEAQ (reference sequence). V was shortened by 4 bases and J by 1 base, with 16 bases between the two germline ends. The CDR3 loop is CASSSIKGGTNTEAFF. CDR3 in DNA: TGTGCCAGCAGCTCAATAAAAGGGGGAACGAACACTGAAGCTTTCTTT.

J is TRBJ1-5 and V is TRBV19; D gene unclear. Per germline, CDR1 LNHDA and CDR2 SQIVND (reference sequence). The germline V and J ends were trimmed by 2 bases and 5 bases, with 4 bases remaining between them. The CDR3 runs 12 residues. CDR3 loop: CASSIPDQPQHF. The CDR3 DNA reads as TGTGCCAGTAGTATACCTGATCAGCCCCAGCATTTT. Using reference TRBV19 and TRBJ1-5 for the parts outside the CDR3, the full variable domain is DGGITQSPKYLFRKEGQNVTLSCEQNLNHDAMYWYRQDPGQGLRLIYYSQIVNDFQKGDIAEGYSVSREKKESFPLTVTSAQKNPTAFYLCASSIPDQPQHFGDGTRLSIL.

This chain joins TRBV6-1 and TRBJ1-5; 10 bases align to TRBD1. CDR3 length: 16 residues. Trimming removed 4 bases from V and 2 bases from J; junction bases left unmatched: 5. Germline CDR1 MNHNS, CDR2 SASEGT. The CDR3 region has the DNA TGTGCCAGCAGTGCCCGGGACAGGGGAGGCAATCAGCCCCAGCATTTT. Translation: CASSARDRGGNQPQHF.

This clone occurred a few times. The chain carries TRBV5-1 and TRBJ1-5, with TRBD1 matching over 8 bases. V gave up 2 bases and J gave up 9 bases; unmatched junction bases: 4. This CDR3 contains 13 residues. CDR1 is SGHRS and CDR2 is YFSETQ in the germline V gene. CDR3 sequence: CASSLRGTGPQHF. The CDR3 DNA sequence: TGCGCCAGCAGCTTACGTGGGACAGGGCCCCAGCATTTT.

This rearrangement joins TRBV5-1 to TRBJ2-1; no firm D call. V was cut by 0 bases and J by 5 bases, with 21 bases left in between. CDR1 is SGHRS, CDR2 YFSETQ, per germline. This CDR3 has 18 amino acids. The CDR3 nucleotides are TGCGCCAGCAGCTTGGAAACAGATCTAAGCACAAAGAACAATGAGCAGTTCTTC. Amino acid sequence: CASSLETDLSTKNNEQFF. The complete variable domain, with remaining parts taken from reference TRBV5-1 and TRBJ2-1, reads KAGVTQTPRYLIKTRGQQVTLSCSPISGHRSVSWYQQTPGQGLQFLFEYFSETQRNKGNFPGRFSGRQFSNSRSEMNVSTLELGDSALYLCASSLETDLSTKNNEQFFGPGTRLTVL.